This TCR beta chain was identified during a study of human T cells and chemical hapten exposure. About the research overall: Patients were mainly female, each with alopecia areata, totalis or universalis.

Trimming cost V 3 bases and J 6 bases, with 12 bases left between them. CDR1 and CDR2 from the germline V gene are MDHEN and SYDVKM. The CDR3 spans 14 residues. This clonotype appeared a few times. TCRdb re-analysed the RACE reads in MiXCR, keeping a single row per CDR3 protein. The profile shows around 250,000 distinct CDR3 sequences, approximately 8.4% of them singletons. Stated time point: pre-sensitization, week 0. Treatment given: therapeutic diphenylcyclopropenone sensitization with weekly scalp DPC. The rearrangement links TRBV28 to TRBJ2-1, with D possibly TRBD1 on 5 matching bases. The sequences come from whole blood, collected in connection with sensitization to the hapten diphenylcyclopropenone (DPC). This TCR was recovered from a woman aged 40 to 49 with alopecia areata. Some clones in this sample may be carry-over from other donors' samples. This CDR3 reads CASSFLSGRNEQFF. CDR3 nucleotide sequence: TGTGCCAGCAGTTTCCTCTCAGGGCGCAATGAGCAGTTCTTC.